This record looks at one TCR beta chain sequence and its context. This sample stems from a study of blood T cells in healthy people across ages. Together with a sample-barcoded 5' primer, a J-beta primer mix was included in a second PCR lasting roughly 6 to 12 cycles. TCRdb itself ran the 5' RACE reads through MiXCR, one entry per CDR3 protein. The data show some 900,000 distinct CDR3 sequences, with approximately 49% seen just once and about an eighth held by the top ten. Germline CDR1 is LGHNA and CDR2 is YNFKEQ. This CDR3 has 16 amino acids. With 1 base clipped from V and 6 bases from J, the junction kept 10 bases outside the gene matches.

Material: blood. The chain couples TRBV4-2 to TRBJ1-1, with 8 positions matching TRBD1. This sequence originates from a young man in good health. The DNA of the CDR3 is TGTGCCAGCAGCCAAGGGACCCGACAGGGGTTATCTGAAGCTTTCTTT. Protein product: CASSQGTRQGLSEAFF.